This passage covers 29 T cell receptor beta chains from one sample sequenced in a study of OX40 agonist ivuxolimab in advanced cancers. The repertoire was sequenced with immunoSEQ multiplex PCR; TCRdb's copy has only in-frame clones and lacks some. In the table there are some 40,000 clones, 80% to 90% of which are singletons. The source was CD4+ or CD8+ T cells sorted from blood, collected in a trial of the OX40 agonist ivuxolimab. The receptors come from an adult with an advanced solid tumor such as melanoma, head and neck, liver or kidney cancer.

This clone was found once. V and J are TRBV6-5 and TRBJ2-7, with D perhaps TRBD2 (5 bases). The CDR3 spans 15 residues. Germline V lookup: CDR1 MNHEY, CDR2 SVGAGI. Trimming pared 6 bases from V and 3 bases from J, leaving 18 bases between. The CDR3: CASSHPAEAIYEQYF. The CDR3 nucleotides are TGTGCCAGCAGCCACCCAGCGGAGGCGATCTACGAGCAGTACTTC.

The rearrangement links TRBV6-6 to TRBJ2-7; D gene unclear. The CDR3 consists of 13 residues. The V end lost 0 bases, the J end lost 4 bases, and 7 bases lay between the germline ends. From germline, CDR1 is MNHNY and CDR2 SVGAGI (reference sequence). The CDR3 sequence is CASSYSPSYEQYF. CDR3 nucleotide sequence: TGTGCCAGCAGTTACTCCCCCTCATACGAGCAGTACTTC.

The CDR3 loop reads CASRPPGQNYEQYF. In DNA form, the CDR3 reads TGTGCCAGCAGGCCCCCGGGACAAAACTACGAGCAGTACTTC. The rearrangement joins TRBV28 to TRBJ2-7, with D perhaps TRBD1 (6 bases). Trimming removed 6 bases from V and 3 bases from J, with 15 bases in between. The CDR3 runs 14 residues. Germline V gene lookup returns CDR1 MDHEN and CDR2 SYDVKM.

The rearrangement uses TRBV7-8 and TRBJ1-1; TRBD1 is a possible D gene (6 bases). Trimming took off 4 bases at V and 5 bases at J, with 11 bases between the two ends. Germline-derived CDR1 and CDR2 are SGHVS and FQNEAQ. CDR3 length: 13 amino acids. In nucleotides, the CDR3 is TGTGCCAGCAGCTCTCCCGACAGGACTGAAGCTTTCTTT. This translates into CASSSPDRTEAFF.

The chain carries TRBV28 and TRBJ2-6, with TRBD1 matching 8 bases. There are 16 residues in the CDR3. CDR1 is MDHEN and CDR2 is SYDVKM in the germline V gene. Trimming took 6 bases from V and 4 from J; bases not matched to a gene: 8. The CDR3 nucleotides are TGTGCCAGCAGACTTAGCAGGGGGCCAGGGGCCAACGTCCTGACTTTC. It encodes CASRLSRGPGANVLTF.

The chain is built from TRBV15 and TRBJ1-2; possibly TRBD1 for D (6 bases). CDR3 length: 14 amino acids. V gave up 7 bases and J gave up 10 bases, with 22 bases separating them. Per germline, CDR1 LNHNV and CDR2 YYDKDF (reference sequence). The CDR3 loop is CATTPPGTLKSYTF. CDR3 sequence (DNA): TGTGCCACCACTCCTCCCGGGACACTTAAGTCCTACACCTTC.

The CDR3 region is CASSEAQGAARPQHF. CDR3 coding DNA: TGTGCCAGCAGTGAAGCACAGGGGGCGGCCCGGCCCCAGCATTTT. V and J are TRBV6-1 and TRBJ1-5; 9 bases agree with TRBD1. The ends lost 0 bases at V and 9 bases at J; junction bases unmatched: 6. Looked up from germline, CDR1 is MNHNS and CDR2 is SASEGT. CDR3 size: 15 residues.

This rearrangement joins TRBV7-8 to TRBJ2-3, with 9 bases fitting TRBD1. The CDR3 sequence is 15 residues long. The V gene's germline CDR1 is SGHVS and CDR2 FQNEAQ. V lost 4 bases and J lost 6; bases outside the gene matches: 8. The CDR3 region has the DNA TGTGCCAGCAGCTATCCGGGACAGGGTGTGGATACGCAGTATTTT. Translating gives CASSYPGQGVDTQYF.

The rearrangement uses TRBV21-1 and TRBJ2-3; the D segment call TRBD1 is taken from the table without a DNA check. TRBV21-1 is reported as a pseudogene. The CDR3 contains 12 residues. CDR3 sequence: CASGTALDTQYF. For the CDR3, the DNA is TGTGCCAGCGGGACAGCTCTAGATACGCAGTATTTT.

V usage is TRBV30 and J usage is TRBJ1-4; D uncertain. This CDR3 contains 11 residues. In germline, CDR1 is GTSNPN, CDR2 SVGIG (reference sequence). V was pared by 6 bases and J by 8 bases, with 10 bases between. Written as DNA, the CDR3 is TGTGCCTGCTCGGCCGGAGAAAAACTGTTTTTT. Protein: CACSAGEKLFF.

The V and J genes are TRBV11-2 and TRBJ2-7, with 7 bases matching TRBD1. Losses at the gene ends were 5 bases for V and 4 bases for J; bases not matched to a gene: 5. This CDR3 region has 13 residues. The germline gives CDR1 SGHAT, CDR2 FQNNGV. The CDR3 loop reads CASSPGTAYEQYF. The CDR3 nucleotides read TGTGCCAGCAGCCCGGGGACAGCTTACGAGCAGTACTTC.

This clone was seen just once. The gene calls are TRBV7-2 and TRBJ2-5, with a possible D match to TRBD1 (6 bases). Germline V gene sequence: CDR1 SGHTA, CDR2 FQGNSA. Trimming shortened V by 1 base and J by 2 bases, and 11 bases separated the two germline ends. The CDR3 loop spans 15 amino acids. In nucleotides, the CDR3 is TGTGCCAGCAGCTTAGTAACAGGGTGGCAAGAGACCCAGTACTTC. Encoded protein: CASSLVTGWQETQYF.

V usage is TRBV18 and J usage is TRBJ2-7; perhaps D is TRBD1 or TRBD2 (5 bases each). V was trimmed by 3 bases and J by 3 bases, leaving 15 bases between them. The CDR3 consists of 15 residues. Per germline, CDR1 KGHSH and CDR2 LQKENI. CDR3 sequence: CASSPGDGANYEQYF. Here the CDR3 DNA reads TGTGCCAGCTCACCGGGGGACGGCGCAAACTACGAGCAGTACTTC.

This rearrangement joins TRBV11-3 to TRBJ2-7; D is perhaps TRBD1 (6 bases). Germline-derived CDR1 and CDR2 are SGHNT and YENEEA. V lost 2 bases and J 1 base, leaving 9 bases between the germline ends. This CDR3 comprises 14 residues. CDR3 coding DNA: TGTGCCAGCAGCTTACTGGACAGATCCTACGAGCAGTACTTC. Protein: CASSLLDRSYEQYF.

The chain is built from TRBV2 and TRBJ2-1, with a possible D match to TRBD2 (6 bases). The V end was cut by 6 bases, the J end by 2 bases, with 11 bases between. This CDR3 region has 14 residues. From germline, CDR1 is SNHLY and CDR2 FYNNEI. CDR3 protein: CASRPPGAYNEQFF. CDR3 DNA sequence: TGTGCCAGCAGGCCCCCGGGGGCCTACAATGAGCAGTTCTTC.

The genes are TRBV5-6 and TRBJ1-1, with 9 bases fitting TRBD1. Germline V CDR1 and CDR2: SGHDT, YYEEEE. V was clipped by 4 bases and J by 4 bases; unmatched bases: 20. The CDR3 runs to 19 residues. In nucleotides, the CDR3 is TGTGCCAGCAGCCCCTCCCCCTGGGACAGGGATGGAGGAAGCACTGAAGCTTTCTTT. It encodes CASSPSPWDRDGGSTEAFF.

The chain combines TRBV27 with TRBJ2-7, with TRBD2 matching 10 bases. J gave up 2 bases and V 7 bases, and 14 bases lay outside the gene matches. The germline gives CDR1 MNHEY, CDR2 SMNVEV (reference sequence). The CDR3 is made up of 17 amino acids. CDR3 sequence: CASKKRDYGLAAYEQYF. As DNA, the CDR3 is TGTGCCAGCAAGAAGAGAGACTACGGACTAGCGGCCTACGAGCAGTACTTC.

V and J are TRBV4-1 and TRBJ2-7, with TRBD1 matching over 9 bases. This CDR3 is built from 17 residues. The trim removed 3 bases at V and 7 bases at J, leaving 16 bases unmatched. CDR1 and CDR2 from the germline V gene are MGHRA and YSYEKL. CDR3 coding DNA: TGCGCCAGCAGCCAGGCGGGGGCTACAGGGGGCGCGTGGGAGCAGTACTTC. It yields the protein CASSQAGATGGAWEQYF.

This clone was observed once. V is TRBV28 and J is TRBJ2-7; perhaps TRBD2 as D (6 bases). Trimming removed 8 bases from V and 2 bases from J, with 16 bases in between. This CDR3 is built from 14 residues. Germline CDR1 MDHEN, CDR2 SYDVKM. The CDR3 spells CASAPQGGTYEQYF. CDR3 in DNA: TGTGCCAGCGCCCCTCAAGGAGGGACCTACGAGCAGTACTTC.

J is TRBJ2-7 and V is TRBV4-3; TRBD2 might be the D (6 bases). The CDR3 has 15 residues. With 0 bases removed from V and 4 bases from J, the gap between germline ends came to 13 bases. Germline V lookup: CDR1 LGHNA, CDR2 YSLEER. The CDR3 loop reads CASSQEYSGTYEQYF. The DNA for the CDR3 is TGCGCCAGCAGCCAAGAATATTCGGGGACTTACGAGCAGTACTTC.

The chain is built from TRBV28 and TRBJ2-2; TRBD1 agrees at 9 bases. The germline gives CDR1 MDHEN, CDR2 SYDVKM. Germline trimming cut 4 bases from V and 6 bases from J; bases unmatched to any gene: 3. CDR3 length: 14 residues. The CDR3 loop is CASSSHRGPGELFF. Here the CDR3 DNA reads TGTGCCAGCAGTTCCCACAGGGGGCCCGGGGAGCTGTTTTTT.

The V call is TRBV27, the J call TRBJ2-1, with TRBD1 identical over 9 bases. Per the germline V gene, CDR1 is MNHEY and CDR2 is SMNVEV (reference sequence). Trimming took 7 bases from V and 5 from J; bases not matched to a gene: 3. The CDR3 consists of 13 residues. The CDR3 loop is CASTWTGDNEQFF. The DNA for the CDR3 is TGTGCCAGCACCTGGACAGGGGACAATGAGCAGTTCTTC.

In regard to this clone: Distinct nucleotide sequences in the sample also encode this CDR3. This chain joins TRBV28 and TRBJ1-1; D not resolved. Trimming took 3 bases from V and 1 from J, leaving 6 bases between them. Per germline, CDR1 MDHEN and CDR2 SYDVKM. CDR3 length: 13 residues. The DNA for the CDR3 is TGTGCCAGCAGTTTCGTTGGGAACACTGAAGCTTTCTTT. It encodes CASSFVGNTEAFF.

The rearrangement uses TRBV25-1 and TRBJ1-4, with D uncertain. Germline loops: CDR1 MGHDK, CDR2 SYGVNS. The CDR3 length is 12 residues. With 2 bases removed from V and 6 bases from J, the gap between germline ends came to 4 bases. The CDR3 nucleotides read TGTGCCAGCAGTGAAAGGGATGAAAAACTGTTTTTT. Protein sequence: CASSERDEKLFF.

The CDR3 loop is CASSLGHLNTEAFF. As DNA, the CDR3 is TGTGCCAGCAGTTTAGGGCACTTGAACACTGAAGCTTTCTTT. V gene TRBV27 combines with J gene TRBJ1-1; D unclear. In germline, CDR1 is MNHEY, CDR2 SMNVEV (reference sequence). This CDR3 spans 14 amino acids. V lost 2 bases, J lost 0 bases, and 7 bases lay in between.

The V gene is TRBV5-4, the J gene TRBJ1-2; D unresolved. CDR1 and CDR2 (germline): SGHNT, YYREEE (reference sequence). This CDR3 has 16 residues. Trimming took 4 bases from V and 8 from J, leaving 24 bases between them. Here the CDR3 reads CASSPRDILALSGYTF. DNA of the CDR3: TGTGCCAGCAGCCCCCGCGACATCCTGGCTCTATCAGGCTACACCTTC.

The V and J genes are TRBV14 and TRBJ2-7; D unresolved. CDR3 length equals 17 residues. V dropped 0 bases and J dropped 3 bases, with 18 bases sitting between them. Germline V gene sequence: CDR1 SGHDN, CDR2 FVKESK. CDR3 region: CASSQDLNAPVGYEQYF. CDR3 DNA sequence: TGTGCCAGCAGCCAAGATCTAAACGCCCCGGTGGGCTACGAGCAGTACTTC.

The rearrangement joins TRBV10-1 to TRBJ1-1, with 7 bases identical to TRBD1. V was clipped by 5 bases and J by 4 bases; unmatched bases: 4. Per the germline V gene, CDR1 is WNHNN and CDR2 is SYGVQD (reference sequence). The length of the CDR3 is 13 residues. Here the CDR3 DNA reads TGCGCCAGCAGTCAGGGGGATGGCACTGAAGCTTTCTTT. Protein: CASSQGDGTEAFF.

CDR3 region: CASSDRDRGHEQYF. CDR3 nucleotides: TGTGCCAGCAGTGACCGGGACAGGGGTCACGAGCAGTACTTC. The chain combines TRBV6-5 with TRBJ2-7, with 10 positions matching TRBD1. The CDR3 contains 14 residues. With V trimmed by 5 bases and J by 5 bases, 6 bases remained unmatched. From germline, CDR1 is MNHEY and CDR2 SVGAGI.